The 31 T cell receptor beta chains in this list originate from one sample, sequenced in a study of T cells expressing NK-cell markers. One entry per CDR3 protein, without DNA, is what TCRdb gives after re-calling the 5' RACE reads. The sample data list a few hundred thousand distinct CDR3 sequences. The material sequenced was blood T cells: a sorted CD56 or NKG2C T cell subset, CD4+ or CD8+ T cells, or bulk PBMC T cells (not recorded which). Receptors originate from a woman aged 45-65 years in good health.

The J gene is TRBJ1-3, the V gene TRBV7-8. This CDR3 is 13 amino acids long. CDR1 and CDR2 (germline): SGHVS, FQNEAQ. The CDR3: CASSLGSGNTIYF.

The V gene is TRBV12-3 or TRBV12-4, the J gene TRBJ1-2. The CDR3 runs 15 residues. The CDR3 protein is CASQEGRGEYYGYTF.

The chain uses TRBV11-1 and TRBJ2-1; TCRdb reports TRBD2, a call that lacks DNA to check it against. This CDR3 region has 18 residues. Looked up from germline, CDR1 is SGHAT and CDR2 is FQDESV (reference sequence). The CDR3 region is CASSSGTSGIAAYNEQFF.

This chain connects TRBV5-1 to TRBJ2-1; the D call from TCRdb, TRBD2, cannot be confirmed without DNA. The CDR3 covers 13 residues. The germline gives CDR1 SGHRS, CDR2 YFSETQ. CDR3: CASSYQRGMEQFF. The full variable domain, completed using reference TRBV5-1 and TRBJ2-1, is KAGVTQTPRYLIKTRGQQVTLSCSPISGHRSVSWYQQTPGQGLQFLFEYFSETQRNKGNFPGRFSGRQFSNSRSEMNVSTLELGDSALYLCASSYQRGMEQFFGPGTRLTVL.

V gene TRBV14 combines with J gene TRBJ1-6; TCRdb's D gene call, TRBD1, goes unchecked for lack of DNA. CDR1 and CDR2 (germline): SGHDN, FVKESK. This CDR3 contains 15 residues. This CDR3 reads CASSQEAGTNSPLHF.

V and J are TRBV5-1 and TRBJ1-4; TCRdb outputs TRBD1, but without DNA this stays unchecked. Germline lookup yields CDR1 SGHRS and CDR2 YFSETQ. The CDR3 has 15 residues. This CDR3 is CASSPSGTPAEKLFF. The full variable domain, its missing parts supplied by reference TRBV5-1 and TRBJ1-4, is KAGVTQTPRYLIKTRGQQVTLSCSPISGHRSVSWYQQTPGQGLQFLFEYFSETQRNKGNFPGRFSGRQFSNSRSEMNVSTLELGDSALYLCASSPSGTPAEKLFFGSGTQLSVL.

CDR3 sequence reads: CASRGRAGSYEQYF. The chain joins TRBV19 to TRBJ2-7; with no DNA, the TCRdb D assignment of TRBD2 cannot be verified. Looked up from germline, CDR1 is LNHDA and CDR2 is SQIVND (reference sequence). This CDR3 comprises 14 residues.

This CDR3 is CASRNRVGGHQPQHF. The chain links TRBV19 to TRBJ1-5; there is no DNA to check the TCRdb D call of TRBD1. Germline lookup yields CDR1 LNHDA and CDR2 SQIVND (reference sequence). CDR3 length equals 15 residues.

CDR3 loop: CASSLGRFLTGELFF. The chain links TRBV7-9 to TRBJ2-2. Germline V CDR1 and CDR2: SEHNR, FQNEAQ (reference sequence). The CDR3 has 15 amino acids.

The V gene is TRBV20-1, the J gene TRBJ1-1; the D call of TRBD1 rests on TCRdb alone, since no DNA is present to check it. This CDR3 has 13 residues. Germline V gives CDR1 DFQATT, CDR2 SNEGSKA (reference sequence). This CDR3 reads CSAMTPGDTEAFF.

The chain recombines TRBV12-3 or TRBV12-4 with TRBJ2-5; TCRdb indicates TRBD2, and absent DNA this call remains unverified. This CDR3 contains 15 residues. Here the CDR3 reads CASSLWEGSGETQYF.

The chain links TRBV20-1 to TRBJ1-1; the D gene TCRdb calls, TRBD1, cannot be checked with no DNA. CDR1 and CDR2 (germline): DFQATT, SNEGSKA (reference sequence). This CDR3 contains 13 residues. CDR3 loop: CSARGTPNTEAFF.

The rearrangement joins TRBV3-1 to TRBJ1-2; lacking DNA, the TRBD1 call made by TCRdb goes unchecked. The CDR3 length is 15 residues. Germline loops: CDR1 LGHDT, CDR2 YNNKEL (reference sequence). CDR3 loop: CASSLQGGQNYGYTF.

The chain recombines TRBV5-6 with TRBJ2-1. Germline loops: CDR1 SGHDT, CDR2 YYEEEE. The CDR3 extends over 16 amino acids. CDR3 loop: CASSYKVRGSYNEQFF.

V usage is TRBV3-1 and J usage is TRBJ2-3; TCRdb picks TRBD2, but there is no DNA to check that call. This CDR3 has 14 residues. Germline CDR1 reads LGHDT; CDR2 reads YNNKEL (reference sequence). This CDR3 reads CASSRSGPEDTQYF.

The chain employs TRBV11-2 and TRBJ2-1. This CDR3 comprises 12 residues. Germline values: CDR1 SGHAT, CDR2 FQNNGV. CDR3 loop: CASSLGRREQFF.

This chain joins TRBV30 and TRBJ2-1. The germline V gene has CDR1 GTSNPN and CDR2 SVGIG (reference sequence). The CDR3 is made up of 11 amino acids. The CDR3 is CAWDIAREQFF.

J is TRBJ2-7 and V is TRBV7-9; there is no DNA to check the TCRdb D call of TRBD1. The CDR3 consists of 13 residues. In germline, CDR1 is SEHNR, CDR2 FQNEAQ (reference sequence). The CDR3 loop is CASSGGRIYEQYF.

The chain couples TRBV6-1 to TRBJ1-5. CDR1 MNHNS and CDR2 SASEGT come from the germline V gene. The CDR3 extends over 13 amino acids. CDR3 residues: CASSESGTQPQHF.

Here the CDR3 reads CAWSVSGDNYGYTF. V gene TRBV30 combines with J gene TRBJ1-2; lacking DNA, the TRBD1 call made by TCRdb goes unchecked. Germline CDR1 reads GTSNPN; CDR2 reads SVGIG (reference sequence). The CDR3 spans 14 residues.

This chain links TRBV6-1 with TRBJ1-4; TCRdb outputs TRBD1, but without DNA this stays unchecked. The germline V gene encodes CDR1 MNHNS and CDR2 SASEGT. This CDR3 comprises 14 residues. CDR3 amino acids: CASSTQGLGEKLFF.

CDR3 protein: CASSPTSGRGEQYF. The chain is built from TRBV5-1 and TRBJ2-7; TCRdb's D call of TRBD2 is untestable without DNA. The length of the CDR3 is 14 residues. Germline V gene lookup returns CDR1 SGHRS and CDR2 YFSETQ.

CDR3 loop: CASSVINGELFF. This chain connects TRBV9 to TRBJ2-2. CDR1 and CDR2 (germline): SGDLS, YYNGEE. This CDR3 has 12 amino acids.

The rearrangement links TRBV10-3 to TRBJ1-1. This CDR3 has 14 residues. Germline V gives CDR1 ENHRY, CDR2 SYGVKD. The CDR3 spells CAITPDGVGTEAFF.

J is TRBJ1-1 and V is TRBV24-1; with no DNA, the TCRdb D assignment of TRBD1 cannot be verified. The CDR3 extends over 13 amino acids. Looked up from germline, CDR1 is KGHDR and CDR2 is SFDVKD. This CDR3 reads CATKGGGKTEAFF.

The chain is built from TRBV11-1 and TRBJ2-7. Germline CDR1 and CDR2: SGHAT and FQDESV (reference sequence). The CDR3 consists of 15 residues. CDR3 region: CASSSFRGSSYEQYF.

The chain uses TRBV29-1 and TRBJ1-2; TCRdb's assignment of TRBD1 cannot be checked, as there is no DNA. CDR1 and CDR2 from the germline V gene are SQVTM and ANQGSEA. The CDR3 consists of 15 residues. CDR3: CSVEGEVRGVWGYTF.

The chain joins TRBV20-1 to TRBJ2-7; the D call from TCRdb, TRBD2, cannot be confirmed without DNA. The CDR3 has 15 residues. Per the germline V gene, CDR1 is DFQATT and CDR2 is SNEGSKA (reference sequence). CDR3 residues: CSARVVNSGGSEQYF.

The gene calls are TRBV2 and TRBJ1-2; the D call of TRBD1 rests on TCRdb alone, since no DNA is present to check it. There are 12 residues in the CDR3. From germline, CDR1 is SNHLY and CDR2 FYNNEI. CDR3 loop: CASRLDSIGYTF.

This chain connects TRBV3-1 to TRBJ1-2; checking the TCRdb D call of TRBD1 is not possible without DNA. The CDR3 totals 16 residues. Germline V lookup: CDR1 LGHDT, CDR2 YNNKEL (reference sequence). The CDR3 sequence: CASSSGGSTGAYGYTF.

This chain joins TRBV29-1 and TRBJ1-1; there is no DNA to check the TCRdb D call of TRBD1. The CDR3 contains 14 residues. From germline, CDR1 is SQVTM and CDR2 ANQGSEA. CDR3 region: CSVTSGTARTEAFF.